These T cell receptor beta chains were read from a single sample in a study of cytomegalovirus exposure and HLA in healthy donors. Some clones are missing from TCRdb's copy, which holds only in-frame ones; the method was immunoSEQ multiplex PCR. The profile shows 120,000 to 150,000 clones, roughly 80% of them singletons. The sequenced sample was PBMCs. The receptors originated from a woman between 35 and 50 years old in good health and CMV-seropositive. Both conserved end residues are part of each CDR3. The D gene is left open where the match is weak. The size of a clone is reported for some rows only, either as once, few or many, or as a class for expanded clones.

>-|TRBJ1-5|-|TRBV28|15
CASSLASTPSRPQHF
TGTGCCAGCAGTTTAGCTTCCACCCCTAGTAGGCCCCAGCATTTT
>-|TRBJ2-7|once|TRBV6-5|13
CASSYRGPYEQYF
TGTGCCAGCAGTTACCGCGGGCCCTACGAGCAGTACTTC
>TRBD1|TRBJ1-1|-|TRBV19|17
CASSSGTGIFYTTEAFF
TGTGCCAGTAGCTCCGGGACAGGGATCTTTTACACGACTGAAGCTTTCTTT
>-|TRBJ2-5|-|TRBV29-1|12
CSVAQGQETQYF
TGTAGCGTGGCCCAGGGGCAAGAGACCCAGTACTTC
>TRBD2|TRBJ2-3|-|TRBV5-4|16
CASSLRTGGATDTQYF
TGTGCCAGCAGCTTGAGAACGGGGGGGGCCACAGATACGCAGTATTTT
>TRBD2|TRBJ2-7|-|TRBV5-4|15
CASSLDGLASHEQYF
TGTGCCAGCAGCTTGGATGGACTAGCGTCCCACGAGCAGTACTTC
>TRBD1|TRBJ2-5|-|TRBV5-1|16
CASSLGPTTGEETQYF
TGCGCCAGCAGCTTGGGCCCAACGACAGGGGAAGAGACCCAGTACTTC
>-|TRBJ2-1|-|TRBV6-1|13
CASRLRQEKGQFF
TGTGCCAGCAGGCTACGACAAGAAAAAGGGCAGTTCTTC
>-|TRBJ2-7|-|TRBV2|13
CASTSGAAYEQYF
TGTGCCAGCACCAGCGGAGCAGCCTACGAGCAGTACTTC
>-|TRBJ2-1|-|TRBV21-1|16
CASSRQGAARSYEQFF
TGTGCCAGCAGCCGACAGGGCGCGGCCAGGTCCTATGAGCAGTTCTTC
>-|TRBJ1-4|few|TRBV9|16
CASSPRSGGTNEKLFF
TGTGCCAGCAGCCCCCGCTCGGGAGGCACTAATGAAAAACTGTTTTTT
>TRBD2|TRBJ2-1|-|TRBV5-1|15
CASSLWRGGANEQFF
TGCGCCAGCAGCTTGTGGCGCGGGGGGGCGAATGAGCAGTTCTTC
>-|TRBJ1-2|-|TRBV6-5|13
CASSPGSTYGYTF
TGTGCCAGCAGCCCAGGCAGCACCTATGGCTACACCTTC
>-|TRBJ1-1|few|TRBV5-4|15
CASSLAPDGGTEAFF
TGTGCCAGCAGCTTGGCCCCGGACGGGGGCACTGAAGCTTTCTTT
>-|TRBJ2-7|-|TRBV19|14
CASSLAGSSYEQYF
TGTGCCAGTAGTCTGGCAGGGTCATCCTACGAGCAGTACTTC
>-|TRBJ1-5|few|TRBV6-6|14
CASSRDINNQPQHF
TGTGCCAGCAGCCGGGACATAAACAATCAGCCCCAGCATTTT
>TRBD2|TRBJ2-1|-|TRBV5-1|16
CASSPGLAGGDNEQFF
TGCGCCAGCAGCCCAGGACTAGCGGGGGGAGACAATGAGCAGTTCTTC
>-|TRBJ2-3|-|TRBV21-1|16
CASSMEGAISTDTQYF
TGTGCCAGCAGCATGGAGGGAGCGATTAGCACAGATACGCAGTATTTT
>TRBD1|TRBJ1-1|-|TRBV5-6|13
CASSLGQGSEAFF
TGTGCCAGCAGCCTAGGACAGGGGTCTGAAGCTTTCTTT
>-|TRBJ2-3|-|TRBV5-1|15
CASSTWGVSTDTQYF
TGCGCCAGCAGCACCTGGGGGGTAAGCACAGATACGCAGTATTTT
>-|TRBJ2-3|-|TRBV7-6|17
CASSLDSGIFSTDTQYF
TGTGCCAGCAGCTTAGATTCGGGAATCTTCTCCACAGATACGCAGTATTTT
>-|TRBJ1-1|-|TRBV15|14
CATSRPRGNTEAFF
TGTGCCACCAGCAGACCCCGAGGGAACACTGAAGCTTTCTTT
>TRBD1|TRBJ1-1|-|TRBV5-1|14
CASGKGQGDTEAFF
TGCGCCAGCGGGAAAGGACAGGGGGACACTGAAGCTTTCTTT
>TRBD1|TRBJ1-2|-|TRBV30|12
CAWSATGWGYTF
TGTGCCTGGAGTGCGACAGGGTGGGGCTACACCTTC
>-|TRBJ1-2|-|TRBV2|12
CASSETPWLDRF
TGTGCCAGCAGTGAAACCCCCTGGCTAGACAGATTC
>TRBD1|TRBJ1-4|-|TRBV7-9|16
CASSHLRTGVREKLFF
TGTGCCAGCAGCCACCTCAGGACAGGGGTTCGGGAAAAACTGTTTTTT
>TRBD1|TRBJ2-2|-|TRBV27|15
CASSAAGTGIGELFF
TGTGCCAGCAGTGCCGCCGGGACAGGGATCGGGGAGCTGTTTTTT
>-|TRBJ1-3|-|TRBV28|12
CASVSSGNTIYF
TGTGCCAGCGTTAGCTCTGGAAACACCATATATTTT
>TRBD2|TRBJ2-1|-|TRBV6-4|15
CASRGSGDLWDEQFF
TGTGCCAGCAGAGGGAGCGGGGACCTTTGGGATGAGCAGTTCTTC
>TRBD1|TRBJ2-3|-|TRBV6-1|14
CASRTDRAADTQYF
TGTGCCAGCAGGACTGACAGGGCAGCGGATACGCAGTATTTT
>-|TRBJ2-4|-|TRBV15|18
CATSRGGRKSVAKNIQYF
TGTGCCACCAGCAGGGGCGGGCGGAAATCAGTAGCCAAAAACATTCAGTACTTC
>TRBD2|TRBJ2-7|-|TRBV5-4|16
CASSAPTSGGNHEQYF
TGTGCCAGCAGCGCACCGACTAGCGGGGGGAATCACGAGCAGTACTTC
>-|TRBJ1-4|-|TRBV19|14
CASSPRGIGEKLFF
TGTGCCAGTAGTCCACGGGGGATCGGTGAAAAACTGTTTTTT
>TRBD1|TRBJ2-2|-|TRBV5-1|17
CASSLSPGQGDTGELFF
TGCGCCAGCAGCTTATCCCCGGGACAGGGCGACACCGGGGAGCTGTTTTTT
>TRBD1|TRBJ1-1|once|TRBV18|15
CASSRTQGAGAEAFF
TGTGCCAGCTCACGGACACAGGGGGCGGGCGCTGAAGCTTTCTTT
>TRBD1|TRBJ1-1|-|TRBV10-3|16
CAIRDRVGQGGTEAFF
TGTGCCATCAGGGACCGTGTAGGGCAGGGGGGCACTGAAGCTTTCTTT
>TRBD2|TRBJ2-1|-|TRBV6-4|15
CASSDLSGGANEQFF
TGTGCCAGCAGTGACTTAAGCGGGGGGGCGAATGAGCAGTTCTTC
>-|TRBJ2-3|few|TRBV7-9|12
CASSVGSDVLYF
TGTGCCAGCAGCGTGGGTAGCGATGTGCTGTATTTT
>TRBD2|TRBJ2-3|-|TRBV12-5|17
CASGPGTSGALADTQYF
TGTGCTAGTGGTCCGGGGACTAGCGGGGCGTTGGCAGATACGCAGTATTTT
>-|TRBJ1-5|few|TRBV30|15
CAWSVTGTPGQPQHF
TGTGCCTGGAGTGTCACAGGGACCCCCGGTCAGCCCCAGCATTTT
>-|TRBJ1-5|-|TRBV6-1|15
CASSSLTDSNQPQHF
TGTGCCAGCAGTTCCCTGACTGATAGCAATCAGCCCCAGCATTTT
>-|TRBJ1-1|-|TRBV9|13
CASSVVSGDRAFF
TGTGCCAGCAGCGTAGTATCAGGGGATAGAGCTTTCTTT
>-|TRBJ2-7|-|TRBV7-9|15
CASSLVSPVSYEQYF
TGTGCCAGCAGCTTAGTTAGTCCGGTTTCCTACGAGCAGTACTTC
>TRBD1|TRBJ1-2|-|TRBV15|14
CATSRDRQGYGYTF
TGTGCCACCAGCAGAGATAGACAGGGATATGGCTACACCTTC
>-|TRBJ1-2|-|TRBV5-1|14
CASSLQDTNYGYTF
TGCGCCAGCAGCTTGCAGGATACTAACTATGGCTACACCTTC
>TRBD2|TRBJ2-3|-|TRBV6-6|13
CASTVTGGDTQYF
TGTGCCAGCACCGTAACGGGGGGAGATACGCAGTATTTT
>-|TRBJ1-2|once|TRBV5-5|15
CASSLDSDGLYGYTF
TGTGCCAGCAGCTTGGATTCGGACGGACTCTATGGCTACACCTTC
>-|TRBJ2-3|-|TRBV5-5|17
CASSQTEGLTSTDTQYF
TGTGCCAGCAGTCAAACGGAGGGATTGACTAGCACAGATACGCAGTATTTT
>TRBD2|TRBJ2-1|few|TRBV5-4|18
CASSLALAGTSSYNEQFF
TGTGCCAGCAGCTTGGCTCTAGCGGGGACCAGCTCCTACAATGAGCAGTTCTTC
>TRBD1|TRBJ1-1|few|TRBV2|11
CASKQGTEAFF
TGTGCCAGTAAACAGGGGACTGAAGCTTTCTTT
>-|TRBJ1-2|-|TRBV29-1|12
CSVVELGGGYTF
TGCAGCGTCGTAGAACTGGGGGGAGGCTACACCTTC